A single sample gave rise to the 3 T cell receptor beta chains below, sequenced in a study of blood T cells in healthy people across ages. Sample-barcoded 5' priming and a J-beta primer mix drove a second PCR of about 7 to 11 cycles. Each CDR3 protein is one row after TCRdb ran MiXCR on the 5' RACE reads. This repertoire shows approximately 680,000 distinct CDR3 sequences, approximately 29% found once; its top ten account for 15%. Sequencing used blood. All receptors come from an elderly woman in good health.

V usage is TRBV10-3 and J usage is TRBJ2-7; TRBD1 matches 8 bases. V shed 0 bases and J 0 bases; nucleotides not matched to a gene: 1. The CDR3 totals 15 residues. Germline assignment: CDR1 ENHRY and CDR2 SYGVKD. CDR3 amino acids: CAISESQGDSYEQYF. CDR3 nucleotide sequence: TGTGCCATCAGTGAGTCACAGGGGGACTCCTACGAGCAGTACTTC.

This clonotype has a count of ten or more. The chain recombines TRBV3-1 with TRBJ1-5, with a weak D call TRBD1 (6 bases). V was trimmed by 3 bases and J by 6 bases, leaving 15 bases between them. This CDR3 spans 15 amino acids. CDR1 is LGHDT and CDR2 is YNNKEL in the germline V gene (reference sequence). This CDR3 is CASSQGAGGPQPQHF. As DNA, the CDR3 is TGTGCCAGCAGCCAGGGGGCAGGAGGTCCTCAGCCCCAGCATTTT.

This clonotype has just a few counts. The J gene is TRBJ2-7, the V gene TRBV24-1; perhaps TRBD1 as D (5 bases). Germline V gene sequence: CDR1 KGHDR, CDR2 SFDVKD. The V and J ends lost 9 bases and 0 bases respectively, with 11 bases between them. CDR3 length: 13 amino acids. DNA for the CDR3: TGTGCCACCGGGCAGGGATCCTCCTACGAGCAGTACTTC. Translated: CATGQGSSYEQYF.